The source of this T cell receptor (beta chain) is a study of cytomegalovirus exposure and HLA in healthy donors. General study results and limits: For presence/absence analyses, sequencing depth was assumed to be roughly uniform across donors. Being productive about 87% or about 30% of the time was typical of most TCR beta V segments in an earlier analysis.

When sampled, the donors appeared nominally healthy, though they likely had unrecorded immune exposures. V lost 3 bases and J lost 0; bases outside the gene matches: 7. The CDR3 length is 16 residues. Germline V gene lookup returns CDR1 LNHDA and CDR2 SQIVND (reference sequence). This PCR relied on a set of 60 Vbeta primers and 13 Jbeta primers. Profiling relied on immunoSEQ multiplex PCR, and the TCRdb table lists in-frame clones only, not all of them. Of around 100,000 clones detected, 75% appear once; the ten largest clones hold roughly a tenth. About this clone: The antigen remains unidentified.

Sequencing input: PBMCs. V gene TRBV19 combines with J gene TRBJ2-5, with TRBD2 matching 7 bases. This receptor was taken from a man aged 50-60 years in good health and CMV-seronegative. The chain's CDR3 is CASSMMQGGDQETQYF. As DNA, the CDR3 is TGTGCCAGTAGTATGATGCAGGGAGGGGACCAAGAGACCCAGTACTTC.